Shown below are 2 T cell receptor beta chains from a single sample sequenced in a study of cytomegalovirus exposure and HLA in healthy donors. The PCR contained 60 Vbeta and 13 Jbeta primers. Assay used: immunoSEQ multiplex PCR; TCRdb lists only in-frame clones, some missing. The sample comprises 90,000 or so clones, approximately 71% of which are singletons, and about 16% rests with the top ten. Sequencing input: PBMCs. The receptors stem from a woman between 18 and 30 years old in good health and CMV-seropositive.

The chain recombines TRBV7-2 with TRBJ2-7; 7 positions agree with TRBD2. The germline V gene encodes CDR1 SGHTA and CDR2 FQGNSA. J was trimmed by 6 bases and V by 4 bases; bases with no gene match: 6. This CDR3 contains 13 residues. CDR3 in amino acids: CASSSIPSGEQYF. As DNA, the CDR3 is TGTGCCAGCAGCTCGATTCCTAGCGGCGAGCAGTACTTC.

V is TRBV27 and J is TRBJ1-2; D remains unclear. CDR1 and CDR2 (germline): MNHEY, SMNVEV (reference sequence). The CDR3 length is 11 residues. V shed 8 bases and J shed 1 base, with 5 bases lying between them. The CDR3 here is CASLGNYGYTF. The CDR3 DNA is TGTGCCAGCCTCGGTAACTATGGCTACACCTTC.